In this sample, the clone carrying this T cell receptor beta chain turned up many times. The antigen is undetermined. With 3 bases removed from V and 5 bases from J, the gap between germline ends came to 14 bases. The germline CDR1 and CDR2 sequences are SGHDT and YYEEEE. The CDR3 extends over 14 amino acids. These data originate in a study of T cells after yellow fever vaccination. TCRdb called the 5' RACE reads again in MiXCR, with one record for every CDR3 protein. The sample contains some 130,000 distinct CDR3 sequences, about 6.2% of which appear only once. General observations from the study: Subsequent to the booster, the majority of primary-vaccination clones reappeared (around 96% CD4, 88% CD8).

The V gene is TRBV5-6, the J gene TRBJ2-5; D uncertain. The receptor's source is a man aged 30 to 45 who received the YFV17D yellow fever vaccine. Sequenced here: CD4+ T cells sorted from PBMCs, sampled 10 days after the yellow fever booster vaccination. CDR3: CASSSSADVETQYF. CDR3 sequence (DNA): TGTGCCAGCAGCTCGTCCGCCGATGTGGAGACCCAGTACTTC.